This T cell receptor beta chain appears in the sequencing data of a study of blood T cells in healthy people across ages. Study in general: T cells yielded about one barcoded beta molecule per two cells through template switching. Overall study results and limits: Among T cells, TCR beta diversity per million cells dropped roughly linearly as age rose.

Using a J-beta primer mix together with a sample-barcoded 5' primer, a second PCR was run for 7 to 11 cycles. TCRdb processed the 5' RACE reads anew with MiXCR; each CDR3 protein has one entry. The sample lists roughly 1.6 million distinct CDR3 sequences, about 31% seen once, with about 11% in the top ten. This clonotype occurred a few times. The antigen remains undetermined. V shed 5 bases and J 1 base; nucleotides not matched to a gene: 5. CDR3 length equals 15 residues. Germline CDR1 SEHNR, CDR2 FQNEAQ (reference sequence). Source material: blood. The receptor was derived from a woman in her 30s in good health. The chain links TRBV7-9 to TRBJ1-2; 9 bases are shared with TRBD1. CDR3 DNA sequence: TGTGCCAGCAGCGCCCGACAGGGGGGTAACTATGGCTACACCTTC. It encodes CASSARQGGNYGYTF.